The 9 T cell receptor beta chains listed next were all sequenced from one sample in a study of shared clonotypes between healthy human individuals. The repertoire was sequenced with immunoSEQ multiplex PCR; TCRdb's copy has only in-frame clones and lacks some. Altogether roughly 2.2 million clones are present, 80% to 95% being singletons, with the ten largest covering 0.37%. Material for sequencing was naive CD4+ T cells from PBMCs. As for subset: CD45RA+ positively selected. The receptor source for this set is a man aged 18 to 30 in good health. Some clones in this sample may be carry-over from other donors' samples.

Written as DNA, the CDR3 is TGTGCCAGCAGTGTTTCCGGGACAGGTCACACTGAAGCTTTCTTT. Translated, it gives CASSVSGTGHTEAFF. The rearrangement uses TRBV6-1 and TRBJ1-1, with TRBD1 identical over 8 bases. This CDR3 contains 15 residues. With 4 bases clipped from V and 3 bases from J, the junction kept 7 bases outside the gene matches. CDR1 is MNHNS, CDR2 SASEGT, per germline.

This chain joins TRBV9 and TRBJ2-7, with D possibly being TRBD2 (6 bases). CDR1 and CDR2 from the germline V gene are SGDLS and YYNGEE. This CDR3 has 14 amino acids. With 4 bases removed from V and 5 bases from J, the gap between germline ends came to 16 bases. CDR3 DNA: TGTGCCAGCAGCAAAATGGCCAGGGAGGACGAGCAGTACTTC. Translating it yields CASSKMAREDEQYF.

In nucleotides, the CDR3 is TGCGCCAGCAGCCGCCTAGCGGGACGTCTCTACGAGCAGTACTTC. As protein: CASSRLAGRLYEQYF. V usage is TRBV4-1 and J usage is TRBJ2-7; 9 bases line up with TRBD2. V was clipped by 4 bases and J by 3 bases; unmatched bases: 7. The CDR3 contains 15 residues. Per germline, CDR1 MGHRA and CDR2 YSYEKL.

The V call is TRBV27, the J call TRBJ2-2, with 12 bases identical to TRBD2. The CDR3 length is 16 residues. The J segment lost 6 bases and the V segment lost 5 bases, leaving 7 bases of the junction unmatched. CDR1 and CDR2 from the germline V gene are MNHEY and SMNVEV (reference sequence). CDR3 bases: TGTGCCAGCAGTCTGGGGCTAGCGGGAGGGCCCGGGGAGCTGTTTTTT. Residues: CASSLGLAGGPGELFF.

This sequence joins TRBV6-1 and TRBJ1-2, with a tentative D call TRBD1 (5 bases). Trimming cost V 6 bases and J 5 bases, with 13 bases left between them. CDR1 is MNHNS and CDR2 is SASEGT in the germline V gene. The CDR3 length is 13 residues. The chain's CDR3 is CASRVGGRYGYTF. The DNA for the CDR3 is TGTGCCAGCAGGGTCGGGGGACGGTATGGCTACACCTTC.

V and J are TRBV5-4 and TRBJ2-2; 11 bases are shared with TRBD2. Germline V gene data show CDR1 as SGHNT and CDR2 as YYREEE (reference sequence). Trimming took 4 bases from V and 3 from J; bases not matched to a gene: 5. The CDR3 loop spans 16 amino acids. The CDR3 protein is CASSPGLAGHTGELFF. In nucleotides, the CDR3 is TGTGCCAGCAGCCCCGGACTAGCGGGCCACACCGGGGAGCTGTTTTTT.

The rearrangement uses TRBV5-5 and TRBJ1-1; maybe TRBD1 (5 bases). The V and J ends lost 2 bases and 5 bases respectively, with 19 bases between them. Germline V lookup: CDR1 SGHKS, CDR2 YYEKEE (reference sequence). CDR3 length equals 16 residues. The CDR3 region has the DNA TGTGCCAGCAGCTTCCCGCCACCGGGGCCTGCTACTGAAGCTTTCTTT. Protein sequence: CASSFPPPGPATEAFF.

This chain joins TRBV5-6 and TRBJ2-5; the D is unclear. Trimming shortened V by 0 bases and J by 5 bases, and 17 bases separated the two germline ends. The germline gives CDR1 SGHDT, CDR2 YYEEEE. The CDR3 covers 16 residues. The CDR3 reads CASSLGVASGSETQYF. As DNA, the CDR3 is TGTGCCAGCAGCTTGGGGGTGGCATCTGGAAGCGAGACCCAGTACTTC.

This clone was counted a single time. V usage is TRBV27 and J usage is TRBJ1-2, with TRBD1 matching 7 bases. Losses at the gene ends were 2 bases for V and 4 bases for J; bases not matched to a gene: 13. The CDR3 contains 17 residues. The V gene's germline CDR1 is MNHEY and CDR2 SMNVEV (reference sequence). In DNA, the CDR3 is TGTGCCAGCAGTTTAACCCCTGGACAGGCCTTCGTCTATGGCTACACCTTC. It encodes CASSLTPGQAFVYGYTF.